This T cell receptor (beta chain) emerged from a study of cytomegalovirus exposure and HLA in healthy donors. Across the study: Among roughly 180 million T cells, an earlier analysis found 90 million to 130 million unique TCR beta sequences.

Concerning this clone itself: Its target is unknown.

Study outcomes and limitations: When the data were analyzed later, several of the most significant clusters appeared to be linked to common viral pathogens. The authors listed about 170 TCR beta chains as cytomegalovirus-associated. More clonal expansion characterized HLA-associated TCR beta chains than equally common others in a later analysis.

Use of 60 Vbeta and 13 Jbeta primers characterized the PCR. Sequenced by immunoSEQ multiplex PCR; TCRdb stores in-frame clones only, minus some. The sample lists 70,000 to 80,000 clones, just under 80% occurring once. The V end lost 6 bases, the J end lost 0 bases, and 13 bases lay between the germline ends. Per the germline V gene, CDR1 is MNHEY and CDR2 is SVGAGI. The CDR3 has 15 residues. This chain uses TRBV6-5 with TRBJ2-3; tentatively, D is TRBD1 (6 bases). The receptor was isolated from a woman aged 40 to 50 in good health and CMV-seropositive. Sequencing was performed on PBMCs. CDR3 protein: CASSRTGFSTDTQYF. The CDR3 DNA is TGTGCCAGCAGCCGTACAGGGTTTAGCACAGATACGCAGTATTTT.